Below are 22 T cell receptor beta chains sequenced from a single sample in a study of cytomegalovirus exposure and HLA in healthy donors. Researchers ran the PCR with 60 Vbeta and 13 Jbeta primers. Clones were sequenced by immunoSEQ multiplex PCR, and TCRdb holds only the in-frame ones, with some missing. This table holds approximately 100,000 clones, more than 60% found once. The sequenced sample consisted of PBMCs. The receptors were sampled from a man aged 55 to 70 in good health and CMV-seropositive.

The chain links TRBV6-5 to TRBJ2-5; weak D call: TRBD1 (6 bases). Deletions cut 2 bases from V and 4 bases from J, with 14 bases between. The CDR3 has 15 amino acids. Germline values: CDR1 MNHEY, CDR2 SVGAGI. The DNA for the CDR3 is TGTGCCAGCAGTTACGGGCAGGGGTTCGGAGAGACCCAGTACTTC. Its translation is CASSYGQGFGETQYF.

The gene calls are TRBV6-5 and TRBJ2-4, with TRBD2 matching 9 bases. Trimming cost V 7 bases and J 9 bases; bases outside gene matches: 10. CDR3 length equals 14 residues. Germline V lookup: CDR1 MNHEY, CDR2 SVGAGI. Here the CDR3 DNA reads TGTGCCAGCACCTCTGGGGGGCGGGGGGGCATTCAGTACTTC. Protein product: CASTSGGRGGIQYF.

The CDR3 protein is CASSSTGQYGYTF. Here the CDR3 DNA reads TGTGCCAGCAGTTCCACGGGACAGTATGGCTACACCTTC. This chain links TRBV28 with TRBJ1-2; 7 positions match TRBD1. Trimming at V came to 4 bases and at J to 5 bases, leaving 4 bases not matched to a gene. CDR3 size: 13 residues. The germline V gene has CDR1 MDHEN and CDR2 SYDVKM.

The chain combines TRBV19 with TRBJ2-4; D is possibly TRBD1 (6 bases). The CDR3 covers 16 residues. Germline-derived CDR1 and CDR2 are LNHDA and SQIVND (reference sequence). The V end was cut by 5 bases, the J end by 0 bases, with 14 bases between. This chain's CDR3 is CASSGGQSLAKNIQYF. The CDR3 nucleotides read TGTGCCAGTAGTGGAGGACAGTCCCTAGCCAAAAACATTCAGTACTTC. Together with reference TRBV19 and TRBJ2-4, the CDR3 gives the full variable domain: DGGITQSPKYLFRKEGQNVTLSCEQNLNHDAMYWYRQDPGQGLRLIYYSQIVNDFQKGDIAEGYSVSREKKESFPLTVTSAQKNPTAFYLCASSGGQSLAKNIQYFGAGTRLSVL.

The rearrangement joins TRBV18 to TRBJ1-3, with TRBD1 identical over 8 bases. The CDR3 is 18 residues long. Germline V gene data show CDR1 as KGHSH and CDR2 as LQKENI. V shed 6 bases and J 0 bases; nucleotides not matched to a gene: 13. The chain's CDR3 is CASSLDRAVVLSGNTIYF. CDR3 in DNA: TGTGCCAGCTCGCTGGACAGGGCGGTGGTCCTCTCTGGAAACACCATATATTTT.

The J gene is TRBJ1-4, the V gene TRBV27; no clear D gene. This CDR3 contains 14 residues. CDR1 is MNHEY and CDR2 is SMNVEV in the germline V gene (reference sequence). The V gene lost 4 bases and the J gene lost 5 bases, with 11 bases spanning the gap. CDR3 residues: CASSSPSRNEKLFF. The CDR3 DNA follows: TGTGCCAGCAGTTCCCCTTCACGGAATGAAAAACTGTTTTTT.

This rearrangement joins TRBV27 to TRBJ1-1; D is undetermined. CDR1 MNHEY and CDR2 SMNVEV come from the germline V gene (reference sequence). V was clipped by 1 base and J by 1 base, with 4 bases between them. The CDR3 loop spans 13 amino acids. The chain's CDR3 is CASSLLQNTEAFF. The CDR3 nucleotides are TGTGCCAGCAGTTTATTACAGAACACTGAAGCTTTCTTT.

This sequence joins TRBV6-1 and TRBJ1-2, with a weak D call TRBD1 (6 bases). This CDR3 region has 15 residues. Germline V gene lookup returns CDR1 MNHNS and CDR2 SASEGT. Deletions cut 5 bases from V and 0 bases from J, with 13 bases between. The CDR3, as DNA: TGTGCCAGCAGTCAAGGACAGCCCGCTAACTATGGCTACACCTTC. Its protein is CASSQGQPANYGYTF.

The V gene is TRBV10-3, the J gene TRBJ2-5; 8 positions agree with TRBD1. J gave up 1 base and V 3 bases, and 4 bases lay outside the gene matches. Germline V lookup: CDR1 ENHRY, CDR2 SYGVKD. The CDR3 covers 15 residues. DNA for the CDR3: TGTGCCATCAGTGATTTGCAGGGGGCCCAAGAGACCCAGTACTTC. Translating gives CAISDLQGAQETQYF.

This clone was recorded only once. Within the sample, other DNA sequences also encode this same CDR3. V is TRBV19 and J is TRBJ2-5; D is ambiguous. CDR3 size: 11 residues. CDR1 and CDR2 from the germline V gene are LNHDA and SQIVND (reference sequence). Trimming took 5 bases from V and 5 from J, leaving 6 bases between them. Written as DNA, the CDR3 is TGTGCCAGTAGTCTCCAGGAGACCCAGTACTTC. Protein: CASSLQETQYF.

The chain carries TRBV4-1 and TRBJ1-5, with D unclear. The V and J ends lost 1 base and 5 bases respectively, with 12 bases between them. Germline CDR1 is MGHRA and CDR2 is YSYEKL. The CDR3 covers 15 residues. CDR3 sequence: CASSQALTGDQPQHF. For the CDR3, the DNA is TGCGCCAGCAGCCAAGCTTTAACGGGAGATCAGCCCCAGCATTTT.

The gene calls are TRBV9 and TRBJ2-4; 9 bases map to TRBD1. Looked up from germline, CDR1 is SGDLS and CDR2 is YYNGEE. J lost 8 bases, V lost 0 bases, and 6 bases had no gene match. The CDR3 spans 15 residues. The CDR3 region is CASSVGGGQGHIQYF. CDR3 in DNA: TGTGCCAGCAGCGTAGGAGGGGGACAGGGACACATTCAGTACTTC.

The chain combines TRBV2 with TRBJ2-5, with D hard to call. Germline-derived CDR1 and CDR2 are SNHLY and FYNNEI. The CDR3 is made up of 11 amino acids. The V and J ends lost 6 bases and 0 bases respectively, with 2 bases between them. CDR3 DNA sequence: TGTGCCAGCAGCGACCAAGAGACCCAGTACTTC. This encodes CASSDQETQYF.

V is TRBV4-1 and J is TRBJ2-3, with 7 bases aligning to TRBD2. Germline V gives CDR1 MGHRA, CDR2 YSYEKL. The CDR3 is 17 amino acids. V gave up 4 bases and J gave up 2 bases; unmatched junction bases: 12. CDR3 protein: CASSPGVAGASTDTQYF. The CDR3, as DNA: TGCGCCAGCAGCCCTGGGGTAGCGGGTGCGTCCACAGATACGCAGTATTTT.

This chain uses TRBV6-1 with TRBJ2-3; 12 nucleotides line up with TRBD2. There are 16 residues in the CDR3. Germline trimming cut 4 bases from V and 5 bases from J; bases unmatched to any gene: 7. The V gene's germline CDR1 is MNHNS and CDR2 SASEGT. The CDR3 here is CASSALAGGPLDTQYF. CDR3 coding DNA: TGTGCCAGCAGTGCTCTAGCGGGGGGGCCATTAGATACGCAGTATTTT.

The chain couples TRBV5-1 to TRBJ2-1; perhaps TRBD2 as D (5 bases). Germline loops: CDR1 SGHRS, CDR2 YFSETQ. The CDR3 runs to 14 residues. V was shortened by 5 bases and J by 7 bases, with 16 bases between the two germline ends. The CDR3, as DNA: TGCGCCAGCAGGTCGATTGAGGGAATGAATGAGCAGTTCTTC. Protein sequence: CASRSIEGMNEQFF.

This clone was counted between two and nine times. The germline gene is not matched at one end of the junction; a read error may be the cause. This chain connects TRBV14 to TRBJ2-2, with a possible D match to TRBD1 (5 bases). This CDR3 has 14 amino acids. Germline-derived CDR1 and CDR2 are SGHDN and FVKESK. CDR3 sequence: CASSQAGSTGELFF. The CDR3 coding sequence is TGTGCCAGCAGTCAAGCAGGGTCTACCGGGGAGCTGTTTTTT.

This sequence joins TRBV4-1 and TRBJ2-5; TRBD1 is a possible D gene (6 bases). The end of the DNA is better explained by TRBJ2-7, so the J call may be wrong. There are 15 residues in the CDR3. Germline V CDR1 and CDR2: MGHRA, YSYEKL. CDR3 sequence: CASSSLQGSNYEQYF. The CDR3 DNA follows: TGCGCCAGCAGCTCGCTACAGGGTTCGAACTACGAGCAGTACTTC.

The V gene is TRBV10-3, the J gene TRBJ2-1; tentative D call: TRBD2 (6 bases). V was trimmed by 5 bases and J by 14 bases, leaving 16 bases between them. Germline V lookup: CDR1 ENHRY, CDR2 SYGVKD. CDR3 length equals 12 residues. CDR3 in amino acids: CAISPEIGGKFF. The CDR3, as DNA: TGTGCCATCAGTCCAGAGATCGGGGGAAAGTTCTTC.

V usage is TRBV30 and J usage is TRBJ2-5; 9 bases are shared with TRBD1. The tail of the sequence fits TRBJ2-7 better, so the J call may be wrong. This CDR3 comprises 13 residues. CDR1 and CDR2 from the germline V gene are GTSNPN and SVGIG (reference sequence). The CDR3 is CAWSEGTGSEQYF. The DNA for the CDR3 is TGTGCCTGGAGTGAAGGGACAGGGAGCGAGCAGTACTTC.

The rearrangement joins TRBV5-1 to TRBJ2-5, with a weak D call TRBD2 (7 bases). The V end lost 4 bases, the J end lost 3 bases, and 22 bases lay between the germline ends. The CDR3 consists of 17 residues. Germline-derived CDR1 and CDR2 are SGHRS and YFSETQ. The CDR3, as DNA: TGCGCCAGCAGCAGGGGGGGTTGGGGGTTGTTCGAAGAGACCCAGTACTTC. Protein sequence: CASSRGGWGLFEETQYF.

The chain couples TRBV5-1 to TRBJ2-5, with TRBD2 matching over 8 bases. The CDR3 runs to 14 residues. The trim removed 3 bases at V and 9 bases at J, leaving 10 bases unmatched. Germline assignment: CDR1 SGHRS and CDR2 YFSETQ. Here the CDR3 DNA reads TGCGCCAGCAGCTGGAGTAGCGGGGAAAGAGCCCAGTACTTC. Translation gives CASSWSSGERAQYF.